These 23 T cell receptor beta chains came from one sample sequenced in a study of shared clonotypes between healthy human individuals. The table came from immunoSEQ multiplex PCR; TCRdb's copy has only in-frame clones and leaves some out. The repertoire holds about 1.5 million clones, with approximately 98% as singletons. The specimen sequenced was naive CD4+ T cells sorted from blood. Stated subset: CD45RA+ positively selected. These TCRs come from a young man in good health.

The chain combines TRBV7-2 with TRBJ1-2; 8 bases fit TRBD1. This CDR3 comprises 15 residues. In germline, CDR1 is SGHTA, CDR2 FQGNSA. The trim removed 5 bases at V and 6 bases at J, leaving 11 bases unmatched. CDR3 loop: CASSPSPRGRDGYTF. The DNA for the CDR3 is TGTGCCAGCAGCCCCTCCCCCAGGGGGCGGGATGGCTACACCTTC.

A single count supports this clone. J is TRBJ1-5 and V is TRBV10-3; D gene uncertain. V was pared by 4 bases and J by 2 bases, with 15 bases between. CDR3 length equals 16 residues. The germline V gene has CDR1 ENHRY and CDR2 SYGVKD. Here the CDR3 DNA reads TGTGCCATCAGTGTGAGCAGGACCAGTGGCAATCAGCCCCAGCATTTT. It specifies CAISVSRTSGNQPQHF.

The rearrangement joins TRBV2 to TRBJ2-3; 9 bases align to TRBD1. The CDR3 length is 19 residues. V lost 3 bases, J lost 1 base, and 14 bases stayed unmatched. Germline V lookup: CDR1 SNHLY, CDR2 FYNNEI. CDR3 nucleotides: TGTGCCAGCAGTGATCATGGGACAGGGTTCGGTAGTGGCACAGATACGCAGTATTTT. Its protein product is CASSDHGTGFGSGTDTQYF.

The chain recombines TRBV29-1 with TRBJ2-1; no definite D call. V lost 3 bases to trimming and J lost 1 base, with 4 bases between them. This CDR3 contains 12 residues. Germline-derived CDR1 and CDR2 are SQVTM and ANQGSEA. The CDR3 sequence is CSVDISYNEQFF. DNA of the CDR3: TGCAGCGTTGATATTTCCTACAATGAGCAGTTCTTC.

The J gene is TRBJ2-7, the V gene TRBV19; perhaps TRBD1 as D (6 bases). Germline CDR1 and CDR2: LNHDA and SQIVND (reference sequence). V lost 6 bases to trimming and J lost 1 base, with 13 bases between them. The CDR3 is made up of 14 amino acids. In DNA, the CDR3 is TGTGCCAGTAGCACCAGGACAGATTCCTACGAGCAGTACTTC. This encodes CASSTRTDSYEQYF.

This chain connects TRBV15 to TRBJ2-1, with 11 positions matching TRBD2. The J segment lost 6 bases and the V segment lost 1 base, leaving 8 bases of the junction unmatched. The CDR3 loop spans 17 amino acids. Germline CDR1 is LNHNV and CDR2 is YYDKDF (reference sequence). The CDR3 loop reads CATSRGFSGRGGNEQFF. CDR3 coding DNA: TGTGCCACCAGCAGAGGATTTAGCGGGAGGGGGGGCAATGAGCAGTTCTTC.

This chain links TRBV9 with TRBJ2-3, with 15 bases identical to TRBD2. CDR1 and CDR2 from the germline V gene are SGDLS and YYNGEE. J was trimmed by 5 bases and V by 3 bases; bases with no gene match: 4. The CDR3 is 16 residues long. CDR3 in amino acids: CASSELGLAGGDTQYF. In DNA, the CDR3 is TGTGCCAGCAGCGAATTGGGACTAGCGGGAGGAGATACGCAGTATTTT.

V and J are TRBV18 and TRBJ1-5; 12 nucleotides line up with TRBD1. Germline lookup yields CDR1 KGHSH and CDR2 LQKENI. This CDR3 region has 18 residues. V lost 2 bases to trimming and J lost 2 bases; unmatched junction nucleotides: 7. The CDR3 is CASSPTGTGGWGNQPQHF. CDR3 nucleotides: TGTGCCAGCTCACCAACCGGGACAGGGGGCTGGGGCAATCAGCCCCAGCATTTT.

The chain employs TRBV5-4 and TRBJ2-2; 9 bases agree with TRBD2. There are 16 residues in the CDR3. V lost 6 bases and J lost 5; bases outside the gene matches: 11. The germline V gene has CDR1 SGHNT and CDR2 YYREEE (reference sequence). The CDR3: CASTRTSALVTGELFF. The CDR3 region has the DNA TGTGCCAGCACCCGGACTAGCGCTCTTGTGACCGGGGAGCTGTTTTTT.

The rearrangement links TRBV9 to TRBJ1-4; tentatively, D is TRBD1 (6 bases). The CDR3 runs to 14 residues. CDR1 and CDR2 (germline): SGDLS, YYNGEE. Trimming removed 0 bases at V and 8 bases at J, with 11 bases between. CDR3 in DNA: TGTGCCAGCAGCGTAGGGGGGGCGCAAGAAAAACTGTTTTTT. This sequence encodes CASSVGGAQEKLFF.

The V gene is TRBV5-4, the J gene TRBJ1-1; 7 nucleotides match TRBD1. The V gene's germline CDR1 is SGHNT and CDR2 YYREEE (reference sequence). The CDR3 length is 14 residues. J gave up 11 bases and V 5 bases, and 15 bases lay outside the gene matches. CDR3 DNA: TGTGCCAGCAGGTCGGGACAGAGCAACCTATGGGCTTTCTTT. Translation: CASRSGQSNLWAFF.

The chain employs TRBV7-2 and TRBJ1-2, with TRBD1 as a possible D gene (5 bases). Germline V gene lookup returns CDR1 SGHTA and CDR2 FQGNSA. V was shortened by 4 bases and J by 4 bases, with 16 bases between the two germline ends. The CDR3 is 15 amino acids. CDR3 protein: CASSSTALTLYGYTF. The CDR3 DNA sequence: TGTGCCAGCAGCTCGACAGCGCTAACCCTCTATGGCTACACCTTC.

The chain combines TRBV28 with TRBJ2-5; D call uncertain. The CDR3 has 15 residues. Germline CDR1 is MDHEN and CDR2 is SYDVKM. The V end was cut by 2 bases, the J end by 3 bases, with 13 bases between. The CDR3 DNA follows: TGTGCCAGCAGTTTAGCTAGGCTCTCAAAAGAGACCCAGTACTTC. Its translation is CASSLARLSKETQYF.

This clone was observed a single time. V and J are TRBV4-3 and TRBJ2-1, with 7 bases matching TRBD2. CDR1 and CDR2 (germline): LGHNA, YSLEER. The CDR3 runs 15 residues. V lost 4 bases, J lost 6 bases, and 9 bases stayed unmatched. The CDR3 DNA reads as TGCGCCAGCAGCCTCCGGGAGGTCACTCCCAATGAGCAGTTCTTC. Translating gives CASSLREVTPNEQFF.

Turning to this clone: Other DNA sequences in this specimen translate into the identical CDR3. The chain employs TRBV5-1 and TRBJ2-5; no clear D. The germline gives CDR1 SGHRS, CDR2 YFSETQ. The CDR3 covers 13 residues. V shed 4 bases and J shed 3 bases, with 10 bases lying between them. The DNA of the CDR3 is TGCGCCAGCAGCCGGGCCGCAGAAGAGACCCAGTACTTC. It yields the protein CASSRAAEETQYF.

V is TRBV7-2 and J is TRBJ2-5; 9 nucleotides agree with TRBD2. Per the germline V gene, CDR1 is SGHTA and CDR2 is FQGNSA. The trim removed 3 bases at V and 5 bases at J, leaving 7 bases unmatched. The CDR3 totals 15 residues. The CDR3 reads CASSFQRGEGETQYF. CDR3 nucleotides: TGTGCCAGCAGCTTCCAGCGGGGGGAGGGGGAGACCCAGTACTTC. The full variable domain, its missing parts supplied by reference TRBV7-2 and TRBJ2-5, is GAGVSQSPSNKVTEKGKDVELRCDPISGHTALYWYRQSLGQGLEFLIYFQGNSAPDKSGLPSDRFSAERTGGSVSTLTIQRTQQEDSAVYLCASSFQRGEGETQYFGPGTRLLVL.

CDR3: CASSPFGGADTQYF. The CDR3 DNA reads TGTGCCAGCAGCCCCTTTGGAGGGGCAGATACGCAGTATTTT. This chain joins TRBV14 and TRBJ2-3; D is possibly TRBD2 (6 bases). This CDR3 has 14 amino acids. The germline CDR1 and CDR2 sequences are SGHDN and FVKESK. The ends were cut back, 4 bases at V and 4 bases at J, with 12 bases in the middle.

CDR3 nucleotide sequence: TGTGCCAGTAGCCCGTCGACAGGGTTGAGCTCCTACAATGAGCAGTTCTTC. Protein sequence: CASSPSTGLSSYNEQFF. The gene calls are TRBV19 and TRBJ2-1; 7 nucleotides align to TRBD1. This CDR3 has 17 residues. The junction had 11 bases not matched to a gene; V was cut back by 6 bases and J by 0 bases. In germline, CDR1 is LNHDA, CDR2 SQIVND (reference sequence).

The chain combines TRBV9 with TRBJ2-2; TRBD2 matches at 10 bases. The germline V gene encodes CDR1 SGDLS and CDR2 YYNGEE. J gave up 0 bases and V 4 bases, and 3 bases lay outside the gene matches. The CDR3 totals 16 residues. CDR3 coding DNA: TGTGCCAGCAGCTCACTAGCGGGGCCGAACACCGGGGAGCTGTTTTTT. It specifies CASSSLAGPNTGELFF. Variable domain in full (rest from reference TRBV9 and TRBJ2-2): DSGVTQTPKHLITATGQRVTLRCSPRSGDLSVYWYQQSLDQGLQFLIQYYNGEERAKGNILERFSAQQFPDLHSELNLSSLELGDSALYFCASSSLAGPNTGELFFGEGSRLTVL.

This sequence joins TRBV5-6 and TRBJ2-7; 7 nucleotides agree with TRBD1. V was pared by 4 bases and J by 3 bases, with 10 bases of the junction left unmatched. Germline V gene sequence: CDR1 SGHDT, CDR2 YYEEEE. The CDR3 is made up of 15 amino acids. CDR3 bases: TGTGCCAGCAGCCTAACAGGGGTTAGGGGCTACGAGCAGTACTTC. Its translation: CASSLTGVRGYEQYF.

V and J are TRBV11-2 and TRBJ2-5; 9 positions agree with TRBD1. The CDR3 runs to 14 residues. The germline gives CDR1 SGHAT, CDR2 FQNNGV. The V and J ends lost 5 bases and 2 bases, in that order; junction bases with no gene match: 3. The CDR3 loop is CASSGQGWQETQYF. The CDR3 DNA reads as TGTGCCAGCAGCGGACAGGGGTGGCAAGAGACCCAGTACTTC.

The V and J genes are TRBV5-1 and TRBJ2-1; a possible D gene is TRBD1 (8 bases). Germline V gene sequence: CDR1 SGHRS, CDR2 YFSETQ. V was trimmed by 4 bases and J by 15 bases, leaving 23 bases between them. This CDR3 is 14 amino acids long. The CDR3, as DNA: TGCGCCAGCAGCCTTATGGACAGGGAGGGTAATGTGTTCTTC. Its protein is CASSLMDREGNVFF.

The genes are TRBV28 and TRBJ2-2, with 8 nucleotides matching TRBD2. V trimming: 4 bases; J trimming: 2 bases; junction bases outside the gene matches: 3. Germline V CDR1 and CDR2: MDHEN, SYDVKM. There are 15 residues in the CDR3. The CDR3 sequence is CASSSAGGNTGELFF. CDR3 bases: TGTGCCAGCAGTTCGGCGGGGGGAAACACCGGGGAGCTGTTTTTT.